The rows below give T cell receptor beta chains drawn from one sample of a study of prognosis after radiotherapy for stage I lung cancer. TCRdb recomputed calls from the multiplex PCR reads with MiXCR, one row per CDR3 protein. The data show 30,000 or so distinct CDR3 sequences, with 35% to 45% seen just once and approximately 15% held by the top ten. This material consisted of PBMCs, taken before or after stereotactic body radiation therapy (not recorded which). These receptors were taken from a donor at least 50 years old with non-small cell lung cancer. Both conserved end residues are part of each CDR3. The D gene is left open where the match is weak. Clone sizes are given selectively: once, few, many, or a class where the clone is expanded.

v_gene: TRBV12-3/TRBV12-4; abundance: once; d_gene: NA; j_gene: TRBJ2-7; CDR3aa: CASSPTEHRYEQYF; CDR3nt: TGTGCCAGCAGCCCGACGGAGCATCGGTACGAGCAGTACTTC
v_gene: TRBV6-1; abundance: NA; d_gene: NA; j_gene: TRBJ2-7; CDR3aa: CASRDTGTFEDQYF; CDR3nt: TGTGCCAGCAGAGATACCGGTACATTCGAAGATCAGTACTTC
v_gene: TRBV2; abundance: many; d_gene: TRBD2; j_gene: TRBJ2-5; CDR3aa: CASSEGTSGSTQETQYF; CDR3nt: TGTGCCAGCAGTGAAGGGACTAGCGGGAGTACCCAAGAGACCCAGTACTTC
v_gene: TRBV19; abundance: many; d_gene: NA; j_gene: TRBJ1-5; CDR3aa: CASSFQSQGWQPQHF; CDR3nt: TGTGCCAGTAGTTTCCAATCACAGGGATGGCAGCCCCAGCATTTT
v_gene: TRBV29-1; abundance: many; d_gene: TRBD2; j_gene: TRBJ2-3; CDR3aa: CSVKLVAGDTQYF; CDR3nt: TGCAGCGTTAAATTGGTAGCGGGAGATACGCAGTATTTT
v_gene: TRBV3-1; abundance: many; d_gene: NA; j_gene: TRBJ2-2; CDR3aa: CASSRSGEITGELFF; CDR3nt: TGTGCCAGCAGCCGTAGCGGAGAGATCACCGGGGAGCTGTTTTTT
v_gene: TRBV28; abundance: NA; d_gene: NA; j_gene: TRBJ2-4; CDR3aa: CASSFHYGGLGTLDLTKNIQYF; CDR3nt: TGTGCCAGCAGTTTTCATTATGGGGGGCTTGGTACTTTGGACTTAACCAAAAACATTCAGTACTTC
v_gene: TRBV6-4; abundance: many; d_gene: TRBD1; j_gene: TRBJ2-2; CDR3aa: CASRWTGPTGELFF; CDR3nt: TGTGCCAGCAGGTGGACAGGGCCGACCGGGGAGCTGTTTTTT
v_gene: TRBV10-3; abundance: many; d_gene: NA; j_gene: TRBJ2-3; CDR3aa: CAISESADSMADTQYF; CDR3nt: TGTGCCATCAGTGAGTCCGCGGATAGCATGGCAGATACGCAGTATTTT
v_gene: TRBV11-1; abundance: NA; d_gene: TRBD1; j_gene: TRBJ2-1; CDR3aa: CASSSTGSRNGQFF; CDR3nt: TGTGCCAGCAGTTCGACAGGGAGTCGGAATGGGCAGTTCTTC
v_gene: TRBV19; abundance: many; d_gene: TRBD1; j_gene: TRBJ1-2; CDR3aa: CASSGQATSYGYTF; CDR3nt: TGTGCCAGTAGCGGACAGGCGACTTCCTATGGCTACACCTTC
v_gene: TRBV28; abundance: medium-sized; d_gene: TRBD1; j_gene: TRBJ1-2; CDR3aa: CASRRTGSNYGYTF; CDR3nt: TGTGCCAGCAGGCGGACAGGGAGTAACTATGGCTACACCTTC
v_gene: TRBV19; abundance: many; d_gene: TRBD2; j_gene: TRBJ2-1; CDR3aa: CASSTGTSGTSFF; CDR3nt: TGTGCCAGTAGCACCGGGACTAGCGGGACCTCGTTCTTC
v_gene: TRBV11-2; abundance: many; d_gene: TRBD2; j_gene: TRBJ2-1; CDR3aa: CASSTRTSGAYNEQFF; CDR3nt: TGTGCCAGCAGCACCCGGACTAGCGGGGCTTACAATGAGCAGTTCTTC
v_gene: TRBV5-1; abundance: many; d_gene: NA; j_gene: TRBJ1-1; CDR3aa: CASSLGVGLDTEAFF; CDR3nt: TGCGCCAGCAGCTTGGGTGTGGGGCTGGACACTGAAGCTTTCTTT
v_gene: TRBV28; abundance: few; d_gene: NA; j_gene: TRBJ2-3; CDR3aa: CASSFAFPDTQYF; CDR3nt: TGTGCCAGCAGTTTTGCCTTCCCAGATACGCAGTATTTT
v_gene: TRBV7-2; abundance: once; d_gene: TRBD2; j_gene: TRBJ2-5; CDR3aa: CASSPMGGVQETQYF; CDR3nt: TGTGCCAGCAGCCCGATGGGGGGGGTGCAAGAGACCCAGTACTTC
v_gene: TRBV12-3/TRBV12-4; abundance: many; d_gene: NA; j_gene: TRBJ2-5; CDR3aa: CASSLWGETQYF; CDR3nt: TGTGCCAGCAGCCTTTGGGGTGAGACCCAGTACTTC
v_gene: TRBV7-9; abundance: NA; d_gene: NA; j_gene: TRBJ2-5; CDR3aa: CASSATGNRVRTQYF; CDR3nt: TGTGCCAGCAGTGCCACCGGAAACAGGGTTAGGACCCAGTACTTC
v_gene: TRBV11-3; abundance: many; d_gene: NA; j_gene: TRBJ2-1; CDR3aa: CASSFPTGEQFF; CDR3nt: TGTGCCAGCAGCTTCCCAACGGGTGAGCAGTTCTTC
v_gene: TRBV12-3/TRBV12-4; abundance: NA; d_gene: NA; j_gene: TRBJ2-1; CDR3aa: CASSTARGDYNEQFF; CDR3nt: TGTGCCAGCAGCACCGCCAGGGGGGACTACAATGAGCAGTTCTTC
v_gene: TRBV6-2/TRBV6-3; abundance: NA; d_gene: TRBD1; j_gene: TRBJ2-2; CDR3aa: CASSEGQGVVQCITRELFF; CDR3nt: TGTGCCAGCAGCGAAGGACAGGGGGTCGTACAGTGTATTACACGGGAGCTGTTTTTT
v_gene: TRBV12-5; abundance: many; d_gene: NA; j_gene: TRBJ1-5; CDR3aa: CASGLVGQPQHF; CDR3nt: TGTGCTAGTGGTTTGGTTGGGCAGCCCCAGCATTTT
v_gene: TRBV24-1; abundance: many; d_gene: NA; j_gene: TRBJ1-1; CDR3aa: CATSDSGNTEAFF; CDR3nt: TGTGCCACCAGTGATTCAGGGAACACTGAAGCTTTCTTT
v_gene: TRBV6-5; abundance: many; d_gene: TRBD2; j_gene: TRBJ2-5; CDR3aa: CASSYGLAGFPETQYF; CDR3nt: TGTGCCAGCAGTTACGGGCTAGCGGGGTTCCCAGAGACCCAGTACTTC
v_gene: TRBV3-1; abundance: many; d_gene: NA; j_gene: TRBJ1-6; CDR3aa: CASSRGNNNSPLHF; CDR3nt: TGTGCCAGCAGCCGGGGAAATAATAATTCACCCCTCCACTTT
v_gene: TRBV24-1; abundance: medium-sized; d_gene: NA; j_gene: TRBJ2-1; CDR3aa: CATSDGQINEQFF; CDR3nt: TGTGCCACCAGTGATGGCCAGATCAATGAGCAGTTCTTC
v_gene: TRBV28; abundance: many; d_gene: NA; j_gene: TRBJ1-1; CDR3aa: CASTQGRYTEAFF; CDR3nt: TGTGCCAGCACTCAAGGAAGGTACACTGAAGCTTTCTTT
v_gene: TRBV20-1; abundance: once; d_gene: TRBD2; j_gene: TRBJ2-3; CDR3aa: CSARDLLESGGKNTDTQYF; CDR3nt: TGCAGTGCTAGGGACTTGCTCGAATCCGGGGGGAAAAATACAGATACGCAGTATTTT
v_gene: TRBV4-1; abundance: many; d_gene: NA; j_gene: TRBJ2-2; CDR3aa: CASSQGGGRTGELFF; CDR3nt: TGCGCCAGCAGCCAAGGAGGGGGGCGAACCGGGGAGCTGTTTTTT
v_gene: TRBV18; abundance: many; d_gene: NA; j_gene: TRBJ1-4; CDR3aa: CASSRGSSDEKLFF; CDR3nt: TGTGCCAGCTCACGGGGGAGTAGCGATGAAAAACTGTTTTTT
v_gene: TRBV12-3/TRBV12-4; abundance: NA; d_gene: TRBD1; j_gene: TRBJ1-2; CDR3aa: CASSSTGYGYTF; CDR3nt: TGTGCCAGCAGTTCGACAGGGTATGGCTACACCTTC
v_gene: TRBV3-1; abundance: many; d_gene: NA; j_gene: TRBJ2-7; CDR3aa: CASSQDMWGASHYEQYF; CDR3nt: TGTGCCAGCAGCCAAGATATGTGGGGGGCAAGCCACTACGAGCAGTACTTC
v_gene: TRBV11-2; abundance: many; d_gene: NA; j_gene: TRBJ2-1; CDR3aa: CASSFTGGPSTEQFF; CDR3nt: TGTGCCAGCAGCTTCACGGGGGGCCCCTCCACGGAGCAGTTCTTC
v_gene: TRBV20-1; abundance: few; d_gene: NA; j_gene: TRBJ2-4; CDR3aa: CSARDLRGLGNIQYF; CDR3nt: TGCAGTGCTAGAGATTTAAGGGGACTGGGGAACATTCAGTACTTC
v_gene: TRBV7-3; abundance: NA; d_gene: NA; j_gene: TRBJ2-3; CDR3aa: CASSLTPGHPDTQYF; CDR3nt: TGTGCCAGCAGCCTCACCCCGGGACACCCCGATACGCAGTATTTT
v_gene: TRBV4-1; abundance: many; d_gene: NA; j_gene: TRBJ2-3; CDR3aa: CASSQDRAGISVADTQYF; CDR3nt: TGCGCCAGCAGCCAAGATCGGGCAGGGATCAGCGTGGCAGATACGCAGTATTTT
v_gene: TRBV11-2; abundance: many; d_gene: TRBD1; j_gene: TRBJ2-5; CDR3aa: CASSFGETGVETQYF; CDR3nt: TGTGCCAGCAGCTTCGGGGAAACAGGGGTTGAGACCCAGTACTTC
v_gene: TRBV5-1; abundance: NA; d_gene: NA; j_gene: TRBJ1-1; CDR3aa: CASSFTGQADTEAFF; CDR3nt: TGCGCCAGCAGCTTTACGGGGCAGGCGGACACTGAAGCTTTCTTT
v_gene: TRBV2; abundance: NA; d_gene: NA; j_gene: TRBJ2-5; CDR3aa: CASSGRTWDMETQYF; CDR3nt: TGTGCCAGCAGTGGACGGACATGGGATATGGAGACCCAGTACTTC
v_gene: TRBV28; abundance: NA; d_gene: NA; j_gene: TRBJ1-2; CDR3aa: CASTHQHGARYGYTF; CDR3nt: TGTGCCAGCACCCATCAACATGGGGCCCGCTATGGCTACACCTTC
v_gene: TRBV19; abundance: many; d_gene: NA; j_gene: TRBJ1-5; CDR3aa: CASSTLFYSNQPQHF; CDR3nt: TGTGCCAGTAGTACCCTCTTCTATAGCAATCAGCCCCAGCATTTT